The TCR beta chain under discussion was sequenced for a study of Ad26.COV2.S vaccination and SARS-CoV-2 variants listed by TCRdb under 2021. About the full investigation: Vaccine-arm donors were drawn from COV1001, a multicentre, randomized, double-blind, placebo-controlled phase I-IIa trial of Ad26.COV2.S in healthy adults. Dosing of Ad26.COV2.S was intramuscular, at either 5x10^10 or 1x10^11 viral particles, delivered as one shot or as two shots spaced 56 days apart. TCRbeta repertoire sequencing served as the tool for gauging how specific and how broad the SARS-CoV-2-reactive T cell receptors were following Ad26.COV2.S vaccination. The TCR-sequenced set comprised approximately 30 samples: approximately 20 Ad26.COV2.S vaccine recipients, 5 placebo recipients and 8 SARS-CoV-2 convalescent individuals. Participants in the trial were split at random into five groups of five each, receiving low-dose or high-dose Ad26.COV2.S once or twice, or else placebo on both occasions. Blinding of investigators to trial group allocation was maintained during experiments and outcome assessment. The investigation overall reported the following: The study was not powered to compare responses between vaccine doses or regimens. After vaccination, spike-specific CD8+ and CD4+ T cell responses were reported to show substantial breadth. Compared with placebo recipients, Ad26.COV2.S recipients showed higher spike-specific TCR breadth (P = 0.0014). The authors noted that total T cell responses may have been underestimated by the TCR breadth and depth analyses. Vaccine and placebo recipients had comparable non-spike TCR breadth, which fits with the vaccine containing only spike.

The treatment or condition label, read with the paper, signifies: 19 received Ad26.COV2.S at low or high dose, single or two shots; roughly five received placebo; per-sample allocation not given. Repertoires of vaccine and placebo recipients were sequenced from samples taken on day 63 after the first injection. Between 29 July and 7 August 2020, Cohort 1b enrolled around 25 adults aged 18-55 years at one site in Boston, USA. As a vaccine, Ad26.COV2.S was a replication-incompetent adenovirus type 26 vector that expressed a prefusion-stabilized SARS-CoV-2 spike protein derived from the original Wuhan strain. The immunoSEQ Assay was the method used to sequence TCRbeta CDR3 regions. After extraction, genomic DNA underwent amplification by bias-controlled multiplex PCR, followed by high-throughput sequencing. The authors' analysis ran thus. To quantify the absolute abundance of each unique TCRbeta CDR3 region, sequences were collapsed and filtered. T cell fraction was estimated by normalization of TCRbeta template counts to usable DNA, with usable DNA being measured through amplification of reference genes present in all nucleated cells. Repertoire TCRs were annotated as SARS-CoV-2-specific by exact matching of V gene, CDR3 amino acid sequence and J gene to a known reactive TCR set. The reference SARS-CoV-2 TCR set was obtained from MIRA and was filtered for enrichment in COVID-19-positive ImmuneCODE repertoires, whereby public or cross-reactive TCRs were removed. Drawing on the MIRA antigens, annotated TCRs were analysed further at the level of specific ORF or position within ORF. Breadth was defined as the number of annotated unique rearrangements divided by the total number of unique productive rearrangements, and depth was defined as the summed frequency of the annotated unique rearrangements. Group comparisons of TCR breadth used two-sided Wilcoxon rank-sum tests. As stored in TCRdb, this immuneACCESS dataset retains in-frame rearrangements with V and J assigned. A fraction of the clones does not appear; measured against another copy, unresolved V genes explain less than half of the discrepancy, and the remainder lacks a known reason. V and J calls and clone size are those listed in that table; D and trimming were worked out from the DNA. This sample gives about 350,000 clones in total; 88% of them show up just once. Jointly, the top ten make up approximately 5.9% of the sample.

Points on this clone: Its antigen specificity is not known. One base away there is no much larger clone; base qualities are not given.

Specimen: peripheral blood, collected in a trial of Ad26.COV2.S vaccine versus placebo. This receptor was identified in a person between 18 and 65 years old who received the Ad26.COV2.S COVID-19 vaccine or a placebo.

The DNA sequence follows: TGTGCCAGCAGCTTAGGGTCTATTCGCGGGGGAACTGAAGCTTTCTTT. It encodes CASSLGSIRGGTEAFF. The chain is assembled from TRBV7-9 and TRBJ1-1; tentative D gene TRBD1, with 5 bases matching. Per the germline V gene (reference sequence), SEHNR is the CDR1 and FQNEAQ is the CDR2. The CDR3 covers 16 residues, taking in both the cysteine and the phenylalanine. The entry retains the CDR3 DNA only, 48 bases that are in frame from base 1. V sheds 1 base and J sheds 5 bases, leaving 17 bases between their ends.